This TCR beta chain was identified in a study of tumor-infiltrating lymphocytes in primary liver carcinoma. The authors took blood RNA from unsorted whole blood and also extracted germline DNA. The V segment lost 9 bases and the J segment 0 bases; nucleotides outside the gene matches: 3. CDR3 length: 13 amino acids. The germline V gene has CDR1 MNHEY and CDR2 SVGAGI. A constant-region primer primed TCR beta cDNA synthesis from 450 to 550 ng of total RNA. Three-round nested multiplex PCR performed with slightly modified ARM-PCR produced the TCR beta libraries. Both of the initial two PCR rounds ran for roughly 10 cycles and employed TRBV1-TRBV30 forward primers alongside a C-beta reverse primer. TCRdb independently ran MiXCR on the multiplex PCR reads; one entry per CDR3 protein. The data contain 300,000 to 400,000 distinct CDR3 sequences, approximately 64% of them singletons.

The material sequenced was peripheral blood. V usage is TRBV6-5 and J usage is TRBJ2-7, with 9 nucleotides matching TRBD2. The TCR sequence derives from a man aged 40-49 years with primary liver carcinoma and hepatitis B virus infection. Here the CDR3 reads CARGLAYSYEQYF. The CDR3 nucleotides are TGTGCCAGAGGACTAGCGTACTCCTACGAGCAGTACTTC.